The entry below gives a single T cell receptor beta chain sequence along with its context. Its antigen remains unknown. This entry is derived from a study of vaccination and CD4 T cells after COVID-19. Study at large: Six male and four female convalescents took part, two of them Hispanic. Post-diagnosis, post-COVID samples were collected after a median approximately three months, ranging 35 to 161.

The sample's treatment: approximately nine-day PBMC culture with coronavirus spike peptide pools or control peptides (ViraFEST assay). T cells were expanded with peptide pools, and expanded clonotypes were identified by TCR sequencing. The Oncomine TCR Beta short-read assay sequenced DNA from cultured CD4+ T cells. Using its own MiXCR run on the PCR reads, TCRdb lists one record per CDR3 protein. The data show fewer than 15,000 distinct CDR3 sequences, 35% seen once. The sequenced sample was CD4+ T cells from blood, cultured in vitro. The clonotype was recovered from a human donor who had recovered from COVID-19.

The CDR3 coding sequence is TGTGCCGGGTCCCAGAGCACAGATACGCAGTATTTT. It encodes CAGSQSTDTQYF. The gene calls are TRBV2 and TRBJ2-3; D is uncertain. The CDR3 consists of 12 residues. V dropped 11 bases and J dropped 0 bases, with 9 bases sitting between them. Germline CDR1 reads SNHLY; CDR2 reads FYNNEI.